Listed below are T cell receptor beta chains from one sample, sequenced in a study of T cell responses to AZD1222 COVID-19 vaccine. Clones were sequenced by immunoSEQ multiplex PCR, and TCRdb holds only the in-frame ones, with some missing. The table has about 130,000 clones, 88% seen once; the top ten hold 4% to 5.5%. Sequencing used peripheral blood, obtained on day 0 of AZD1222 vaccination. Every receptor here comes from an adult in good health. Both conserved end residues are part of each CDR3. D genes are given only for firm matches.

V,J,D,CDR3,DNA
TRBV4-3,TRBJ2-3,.,CASSHKRTDTQYF,TGCGCCAGCAGCCACAAGCGGACAGATACGCAGTATTTT
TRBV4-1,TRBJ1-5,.,CASSQQGLGQPQHF,TGCGCCAGCAGCCAGCAGGGTTTAGGTCAGCCCCAGCATTTT
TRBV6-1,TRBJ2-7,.,CASSEARRGEQYF,TGTGCCAGCAGTGAAGCGCGAAGGGGCGAGCAGTACTTC
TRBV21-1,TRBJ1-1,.,CASSSRDRHRSGTEAFF,TGTGCCAGCAGCAGTAGGGACAGGCACCGATCGGGCACTGAAGCTTTCTTT
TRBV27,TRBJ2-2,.,CASSSPTTLATGELFF,TGTGCCAGCAGTTCCCCAACTACGTTGGCAACCGGGGAGCTGTTTTTT
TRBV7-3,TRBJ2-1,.,CASSYTRGVPYNEQFF,TGTGCCAGCAGTTATACCAGGGGGGTACCCTACAATGAGCAGTTCTTC
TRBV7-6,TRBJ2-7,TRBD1,CASSYPGQGTFEQYF,TGTGCCAGCAGCTACCCGGGACAGGGGACCTTCGAGCAGTACTTC
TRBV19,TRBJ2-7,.,CASSNSYEQYF,TGTGCCAGTAGTAACAGCTACGAGCAGTACTTC
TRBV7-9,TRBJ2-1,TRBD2,CASSPLRGTGGPNEQFF,TGTGCCAGCAGCCCACTTAGGGGCACGGGGGGGCCCAATGAGCAGTTCTTC
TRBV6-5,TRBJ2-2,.,CASSYSRLGGAGELFF,TGTGCCAGCAGTTACTCGAGATTAGGGGGTGCCGGGGAGCTGTTTTTT
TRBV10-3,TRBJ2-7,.,CANAEFSYEQYF,TGTGCCAACGCGGAATTCTCCTACGAGCAGTATTTC
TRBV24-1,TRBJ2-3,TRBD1,CATSDFSTGDDTQYF,TGTGCCACCAGTGATTTTTCTACAGGGGACGATACGCAGTATTTT